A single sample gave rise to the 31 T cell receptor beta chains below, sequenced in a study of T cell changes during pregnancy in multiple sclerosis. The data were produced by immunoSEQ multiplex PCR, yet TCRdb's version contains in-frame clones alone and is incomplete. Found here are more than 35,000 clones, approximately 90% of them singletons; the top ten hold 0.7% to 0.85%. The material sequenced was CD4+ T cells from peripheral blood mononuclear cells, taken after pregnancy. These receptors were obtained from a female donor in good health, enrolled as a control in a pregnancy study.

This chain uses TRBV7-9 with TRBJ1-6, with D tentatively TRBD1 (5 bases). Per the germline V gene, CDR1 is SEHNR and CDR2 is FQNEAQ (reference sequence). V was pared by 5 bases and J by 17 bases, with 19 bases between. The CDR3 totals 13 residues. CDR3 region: CASSRTLDSQIHF. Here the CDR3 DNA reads TGTGCCAGCAGCCGAACCCTCGACAGTCAGATCCACTTT.

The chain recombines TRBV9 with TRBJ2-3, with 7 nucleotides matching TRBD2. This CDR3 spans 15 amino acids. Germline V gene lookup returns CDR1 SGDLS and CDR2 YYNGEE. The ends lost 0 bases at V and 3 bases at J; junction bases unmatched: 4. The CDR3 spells CASSVGLAATDTQYF. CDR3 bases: TGTGCCAGCAGCGTAGGTCTAGCGGCGACAGATACGCAGTATTTT.

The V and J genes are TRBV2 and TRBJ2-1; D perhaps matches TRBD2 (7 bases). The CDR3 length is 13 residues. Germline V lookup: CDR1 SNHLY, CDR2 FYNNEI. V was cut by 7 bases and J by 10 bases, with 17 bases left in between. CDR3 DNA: TGTGCCAGCAAAAAAGGGAGGGGGAAGGAGCAGTTCTTC. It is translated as CASKKGRGKEQFF.

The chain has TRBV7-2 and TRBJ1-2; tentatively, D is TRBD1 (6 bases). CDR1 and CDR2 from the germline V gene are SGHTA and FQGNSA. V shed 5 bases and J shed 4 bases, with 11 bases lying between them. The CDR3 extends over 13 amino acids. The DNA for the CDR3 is TGTGCCAGCAGCCGTGGACAGACCTATGGCTACACCTTC. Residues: CASSRGQTYGYTF.

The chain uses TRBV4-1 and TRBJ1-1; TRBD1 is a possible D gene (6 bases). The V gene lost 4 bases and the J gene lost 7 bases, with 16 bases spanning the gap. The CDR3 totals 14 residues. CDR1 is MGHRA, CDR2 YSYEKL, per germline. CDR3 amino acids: CASSLPQGMGEAFF. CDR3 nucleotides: TGCGCCAGCAGCCTACCCCAGGGGATGGGTGAAGCTTTCTTT.

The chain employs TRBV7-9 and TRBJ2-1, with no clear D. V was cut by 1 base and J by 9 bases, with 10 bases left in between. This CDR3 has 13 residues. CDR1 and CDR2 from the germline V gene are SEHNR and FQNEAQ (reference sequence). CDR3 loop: CASSLDQFGEQFF. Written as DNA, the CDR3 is TGTGCCAGCAGCTTAGACCAGTTTGGTGAGCAGTTCTTC.

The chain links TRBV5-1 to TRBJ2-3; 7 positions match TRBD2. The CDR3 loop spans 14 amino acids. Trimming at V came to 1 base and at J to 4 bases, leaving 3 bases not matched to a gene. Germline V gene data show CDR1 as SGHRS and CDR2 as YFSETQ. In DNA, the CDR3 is TGCGCCAGCAGCTTGCGAGCGGGGCCAGATACGCAGTATTTT. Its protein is CASSLRAGPDTQYF.

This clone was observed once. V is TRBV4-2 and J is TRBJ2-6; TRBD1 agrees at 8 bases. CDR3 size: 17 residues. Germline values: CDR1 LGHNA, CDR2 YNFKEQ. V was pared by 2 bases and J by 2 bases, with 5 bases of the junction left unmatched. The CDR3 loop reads CASSQQGALPGANVLTF. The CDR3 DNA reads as TGTGCCAGCAGCCAACAGGGGGCGCTGCCTGGGGCCAACGTCCTGACTTTC.

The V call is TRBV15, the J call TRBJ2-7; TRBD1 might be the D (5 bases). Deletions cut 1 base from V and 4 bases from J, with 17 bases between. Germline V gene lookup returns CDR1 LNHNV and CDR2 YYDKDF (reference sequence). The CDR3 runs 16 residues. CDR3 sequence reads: CATSRVGAGSLYEQYF. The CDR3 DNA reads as TGTGCCACCAGCAGAGTGGGTGCAGGGTCATTGTACGAGCAGTACTTC.

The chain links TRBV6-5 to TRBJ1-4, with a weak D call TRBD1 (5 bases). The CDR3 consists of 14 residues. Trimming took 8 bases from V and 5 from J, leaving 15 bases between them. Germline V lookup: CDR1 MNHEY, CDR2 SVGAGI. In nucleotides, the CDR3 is TGTGCCAGCGCGAGAGACAGTATCAATGAAAAACTGTTTTTT. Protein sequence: CASARDSINEKLFF.

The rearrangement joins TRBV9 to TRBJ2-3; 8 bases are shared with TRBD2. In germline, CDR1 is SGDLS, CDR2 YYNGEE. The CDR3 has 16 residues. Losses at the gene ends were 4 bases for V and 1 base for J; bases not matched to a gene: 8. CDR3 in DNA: TGTGCCAGCAGCCCCAGTGATAGCGGGGGCACAGATACGCAGTATTTT. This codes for CASSPSDSGGTDTQYF.

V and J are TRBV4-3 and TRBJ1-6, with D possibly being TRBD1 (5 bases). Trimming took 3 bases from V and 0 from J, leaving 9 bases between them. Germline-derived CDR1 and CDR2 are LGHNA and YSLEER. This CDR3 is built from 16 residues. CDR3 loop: CASSHTGGSYNSPLHF. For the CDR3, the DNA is TGCGCCAGCAGCCACACCGGGGGCTCCTATAATTCACCCCTCCACTTT.

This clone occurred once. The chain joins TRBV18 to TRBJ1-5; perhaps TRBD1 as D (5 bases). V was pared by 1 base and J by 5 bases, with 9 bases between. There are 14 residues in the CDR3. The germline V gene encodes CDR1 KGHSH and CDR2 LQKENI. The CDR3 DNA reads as TGTGCCAGCTCACCACGACAGTTGGATCAGCCCCAGCATTTT. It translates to CASSPRQLDQPQHF.

This CDR3 is CASSTGQGNEQYF. CDR3 in DNA: TGTGCCAGCAGCACCGGACAGGGTAACGAGCAGTACTTC. The V gene is TRBV9, the J gene TRBJ2-7, with 8 bases identical to TRBD1. This CDR3 is 13 amino acids long. The germline gives CDR1 SGDLS, CDR2 YYNGEE. The V segment lost 4 bases and the J segment 5 bases; nucleotides outside the gene matches: 5.

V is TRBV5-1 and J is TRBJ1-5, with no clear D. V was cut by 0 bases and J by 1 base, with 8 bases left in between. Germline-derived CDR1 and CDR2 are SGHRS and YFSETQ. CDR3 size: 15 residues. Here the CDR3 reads CASSLDPGSNQPQHF. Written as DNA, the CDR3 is TGCGCCAGCAGCTTGGACCCGGGGAGCAATCAGCCCCAGCATTTT.

The CDR3 DNA reads as TGCGCCAGCAGCTTGGTGGGGCGGGGGACTCAAGAGACCCAGTACTTC. This encodes CASSLVGRGTQETQYF. The chain joins TRBV5-1 to TRBJ2-5; 7 nucleotides agree with TRBD2. CDR3 length: 16 residues. Germline assignment: CDR1 SGHRS and CDR2 YFSETQ. With V trimmed by 0 bases and J by 2 bases, 7 bases remained unmatched.

CDR3 in DNA: TGCGCCAGCAGCTCGGGACAGGGTACGACAGATACGCAGTATTTT. Amino acid sequence: CASSSGQGTTDTQYF. V gene TRBV10-1 combines with J gene TRBJ2-3; 9 bases are a match to TRBD1. The V gene end was trimmed by 6 bases and the J gene end by 3 bases; junction bases not matched to a gene: 7. CDR3 length: 15 residues. In germline, CDR1 is WNHNN, CDR2 SYGVQD (reference sequence).

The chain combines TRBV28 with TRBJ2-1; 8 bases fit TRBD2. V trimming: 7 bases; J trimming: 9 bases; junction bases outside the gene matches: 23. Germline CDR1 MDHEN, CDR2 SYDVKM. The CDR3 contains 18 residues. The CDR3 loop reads CASTLTHIYSGKPTEQFF. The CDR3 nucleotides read TGTGCCAGCACCTTGACCCACATCTATAGCGGGAAGCCTACTGAGCAGTTCTTC.

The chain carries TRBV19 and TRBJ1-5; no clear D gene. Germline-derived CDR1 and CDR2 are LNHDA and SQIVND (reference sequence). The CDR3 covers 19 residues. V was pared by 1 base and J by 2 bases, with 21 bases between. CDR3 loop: CASSIGPGVPVLGNQPQHF. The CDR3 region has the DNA TGTGCCAGTAGTATAGGCCCCGGGGTCCCGGTTTTGGGCAATCAGCCCCAGCATTTT.

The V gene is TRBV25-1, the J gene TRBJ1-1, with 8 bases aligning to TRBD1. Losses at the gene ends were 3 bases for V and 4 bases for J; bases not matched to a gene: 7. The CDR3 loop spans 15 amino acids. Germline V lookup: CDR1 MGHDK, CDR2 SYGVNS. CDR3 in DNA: TGTGCCAGCAGTGAGACCATTACAGGGGGCACTGAAGCTTTCTTT. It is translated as CASSETITGGTEAFF. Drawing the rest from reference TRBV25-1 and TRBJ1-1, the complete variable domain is EADIYQTPRYLVIGTGKKITLECSQTMGHDKMYWYQQDPGMELHLIHYSYGVNSTEKGDLSSESTVSRIRTEHFPLTLESARPSHTSQYLCASSETITGGTEAFFGQGTRLTVV.

The CDR3 reads CATSRDRGGRLLASPLHF. The DNA for the CDR3 is TGTGCCACCAGCAGAGATCGCGGGGGCAGACTTCTAGCATCACCCCTCCACTTT. The V gene is TRBV15, the J gene TRBJ1-6; perhaps TRBD1 as D (6 bases). V lost 0 bases and J lost 10, with 22 bases in between. This CDR3 region has 18 residues. Germline CDR1 LNHNV, CDR2 YYDKDF (reference sequence).

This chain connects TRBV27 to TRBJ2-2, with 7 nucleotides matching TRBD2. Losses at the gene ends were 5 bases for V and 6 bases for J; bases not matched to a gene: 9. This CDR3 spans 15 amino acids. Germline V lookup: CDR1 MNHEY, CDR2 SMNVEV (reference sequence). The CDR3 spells CASSHGLVGAGELFF. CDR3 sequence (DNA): TGTGCCAGCAGTCACGGACTAGTGGGAGCCGGGGAGCTGTTTTTT.

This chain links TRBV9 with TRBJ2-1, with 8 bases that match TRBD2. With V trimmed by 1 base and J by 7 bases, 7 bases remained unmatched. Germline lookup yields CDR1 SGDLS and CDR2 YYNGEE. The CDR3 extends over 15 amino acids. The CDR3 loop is CASSVISGGPNEQFF. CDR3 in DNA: TGTGCCAGCAGCGTAATATCGGGAGGGCCGAATGAGCAGTTCTTC. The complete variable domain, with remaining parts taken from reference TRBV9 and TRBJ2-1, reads DSGVTQTPKHLITATGQRVTLRCSPRSGDLSVYWYQQSLDQGLQFLIQYYNGEERAKGNILERFSAQQFPDLHSELNLSSLELGDSALYFCASSVISGGPNEQFFGPGTRLTVL.

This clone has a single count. The CDR3 loop is CASSEAGAGTSGIKGEQYF. DNA of the CDR3: TGTGCCAGCAGTGAAGCCGGAGCCGGGACTAGCGGGATTAAGGGCGAGCAGTACTTC. The gene calls are TRBV6-1 and TRBJ2-7, with 13 bases matching TRBD2. V gave up 0 bases and J gave up 6 bases; unmatched junction bases: 14. CDR1 and CDR2 from the germline V gene are MNHNS and SASEGT. This CDR3 is built from 19 residues.

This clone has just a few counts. CDR3 bases: TGTGCCAGTAGGGAAAGGGAGGGCCTCGGGGAGCTGTTTTTT. Its translation: CASREREGLGELFF. This chain links TRBV19 with TRBJ2-2, with 7 bases aligning to TRBD2. In germline, CDR1 is LNHDA, CDR2 SQIVND (reference sequence). The trim removed 6 bases at V and 7 bases at J, leaving 8 bases unmatched. This CDR3 region has 14 residues.

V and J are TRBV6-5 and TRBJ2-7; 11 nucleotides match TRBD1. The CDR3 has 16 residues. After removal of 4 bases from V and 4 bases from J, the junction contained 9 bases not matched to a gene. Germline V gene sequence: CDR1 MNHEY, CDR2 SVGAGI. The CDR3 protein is CASSSADRGRIYEQYF. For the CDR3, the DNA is TGTGCCAGCAGTTCCGCGGACAGGGGGCGAATTTACGAGCAGTACTTC.

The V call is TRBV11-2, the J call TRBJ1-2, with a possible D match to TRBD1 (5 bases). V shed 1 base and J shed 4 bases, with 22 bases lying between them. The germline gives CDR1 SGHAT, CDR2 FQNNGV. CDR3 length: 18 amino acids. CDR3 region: CASSLVRGQARGGYGYTF. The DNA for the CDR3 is TGTGCCAGCAGCTTAGTAAGGGGCCAGGCTAGGGGCGGCTATGGCTACACCTTC.

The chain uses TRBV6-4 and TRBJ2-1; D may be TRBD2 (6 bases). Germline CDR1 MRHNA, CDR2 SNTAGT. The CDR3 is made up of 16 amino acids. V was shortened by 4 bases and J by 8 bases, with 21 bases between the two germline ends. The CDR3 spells CASSVTPGLSSDEQFF. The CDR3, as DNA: TGTGCCAGCAGTGTCACTCCGGGACTTTCTTCCGATGAGCAGTTCTTC.

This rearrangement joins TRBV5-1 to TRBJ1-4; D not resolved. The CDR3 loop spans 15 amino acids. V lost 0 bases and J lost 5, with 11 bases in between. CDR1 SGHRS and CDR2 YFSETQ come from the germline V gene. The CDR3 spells CASSLALALNEKLFF. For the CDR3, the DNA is TGCGCCAGCAGCTTGGCTCTAGCCCTCAATGAAAAACTGTTTTTT.

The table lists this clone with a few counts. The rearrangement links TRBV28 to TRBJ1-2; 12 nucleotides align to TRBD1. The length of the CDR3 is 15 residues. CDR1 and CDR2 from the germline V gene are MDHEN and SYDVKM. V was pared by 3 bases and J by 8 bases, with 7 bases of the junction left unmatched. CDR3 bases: TGTGCCAGCAGTTTCACGGGACAGGGGGCAGAGGGCTACACCTTC. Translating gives CASSFTGQGAEGYTF.

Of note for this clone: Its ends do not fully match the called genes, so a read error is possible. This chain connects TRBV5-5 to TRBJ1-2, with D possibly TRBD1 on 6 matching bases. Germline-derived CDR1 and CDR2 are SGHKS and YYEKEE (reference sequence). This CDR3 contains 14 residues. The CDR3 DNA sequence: TGTGTCAGCAGCTTGGTCCAGGGGCAGGGTGGCTACACCTTC. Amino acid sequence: CVSSLVQGQGGYTF. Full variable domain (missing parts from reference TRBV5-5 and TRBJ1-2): DAGVTQSPTHLIKTRGQQVTLRCSPISGHKSVSWYQQVLGQGPQFIFQYYEKEERGRGNFPDRFSARQFPNYSSELNVNALLLGDSALYLCVSSLVQGQGGYTFGSGTRLTVV.